This entry concerns a single TCR beta chain. This sample was taken from a study of shared clonotypes between healthy human individuals. Naive CD8 isolation took CD45RO-negative cells positively selected for CCR7 and excluded terminally differentiated effector memory CD45RA+ cells. The CDR3 extends over 13 amino acids. Germline values: CDR1 LNHNV, CDR2 YYDKDF (reference sequence). V was shortened by 1 base and J by 7 bases, with 8 bases between the two germline ends. TCRdb's copy holds only in-frame clones and misses some; the assay was immunoSEQ multiplex PCR. The sample yields about 2.2 million clones, under 95% seen once.

This clonotype originated in a man younger than 35 in good health. Some clones in this sample may be carry-over from other donors' samples. The source material was naive CD8+ T cells from PBMCs. The chain carries TRBV15 and TRBJ2-1; D is unclear. The CDR3 loop reads CATSRVSQNEQFF. CDR3 bases: TGTGCCACCAGCAGAGTGAGTCAGAATGAGCAGTTCTTC.